This is a list of T cell receptor beta chains from one sample in a study of blood T cell repertoires in COVID-19. Some clones are missing from TCRdb's copy, which holds only in-frame ones; the method was immunoSEQ multiplex PCR. The sample lists about 87,000 clones; around four fifths were seen once. The sequenced sample consisted of peripheral blood. The receptors here all came from a woman aged 70 to 79 with acute or convalescent COVID-19. The CDR3 runs from the conserved cysteine through the conserved F or W. The D gene is left open where the match is weak. The size of a clone is reported for some rows only, either as once, few or many, or as a class for expanded clones.

TRBJ2-2	18	-	-	TRBV21-1	CASILGTGNKCGSGELFF	TGTGCCAGCATCCTCGGGACAGGGAATAAGTGCGGTTCCGGGGAGCTGTTTTTT
TRBJ2-7	14	-	-	TRBV7-9	CASSFPRDTYEQYF	TGTGCCAGCAGCTTCCCCAGGGACACCTACGAGCAGTACTTC
TRBJ2-1	14	TRBD2	-	TRBV9	CASSPGGGYNEQFF	TGTGCCAGCAGTCCCGGCGGGGGCTACAATGAGCAGTTCTTC
TRBJ2-1	12	TRBD1	-	TRBV7-9	CASSYGQGNNFF	TGTGCCAGCAGCTATGGACAGGGGAATAACTTCTTC
TRBJ1-1	13	-	-	TRBV28	CASLKTANTEAFF	TGTGCCAGCTTAAAAACAGCGAACACTGAAGCTTTCTTT
TRBJ2-5	16	TRBD2	-	TRBV19	CASSFSRRGGQETQYF	TGTGCCAGTAGCTTCTCCAGGCGGGGGGGCCAGGAGACCCAGTACTTC
TRBJ1-4	13	-	-	TRBV18	CASSPERNEKLFF	TGTGCCAGCTCACCAGAGCGTAATGAAAAACTGTTTTTT
TRBJ1-5	14	TRBD1	-	TRBV7-2	CASSTGQGNQPQHF	TGTGCCAGCAGTACGGGACAGGGCAATCAGCCCCAGCATTTT
TRBJ1-1	15	-	-	TRBV10-3	CAVGERGGGSTEAFF	TGTGCCGTCGGGGAGCGGGGAGGAGGAAGCACTGAAGCTTTCTTT
TRBJ1-2	15	TRBD1	-	TRBV18	CASSAGQGGGYGYTF	TGTGCCAGCTCAGCAGGACAGGGGGGTGGCTATGGCTACACCTTC
TRBJ2-1	16	-	-	TRBV4-1	CASSQPQRADLNEQFF	TGCGCCAGCAGCCAGCCCCAGCGGGCCGACCTCAATGAGCAGTTCTTC
TRBJ2-1	14	-	-	TRBV2	CASEAAGTYNEQFF	TGTGCCAGCGAAGCAGCAGGAACCTACAATGAGCAGTTCTTC
TRBJ1-6	14	-	-	TRBV3-1/TRBV3-2	CASSHQGHDSPLHF	TGTGCCAGCAGCCACCAGGGGCATGATTCACCCCTCCACTTT
TRBJ2-7	14	-	few	TRBV19	CASSIMGSYYEQYF	TGTGCCAGTAGTATAATGGGGAGTTACTACGAGCAGTACTTC
TRBJ1-1	14	TRBD1	-	TRBV3-1/TRBV3-2	CASSQAGTGGGSFF	TGTGCCAGCAGCCAAGCCGGGACAGGGGGGGGTTCTTTCTTT
TRBJ1-4	17	TRBD1	few	TRBV30	CAWSVSRHRGADEKLFF	TGTGCCTGGAGTGTATCCCGACACAGGGGCGCGGATGAAAAACTGTTTTTT
TRBJ2-3	15	TRBD2	-	TRBV4-1	CASSPSGGYTDTQYF	TGCGCCAGCAGCCCTAGCGGGGGGTACACAGATACGCAGTATTTT
TRBJ1-4	14	TRBD1	-	TRBV10-1	CASSAGQGSEKLFF	TGCGCCAGCAGTGCGGGACAGGGGAGCGAAAAACTGTTTTTT
TRBJ2-7	13	TRBD2	-	TRBV2	CASRIAGGNEQYF	TGTGCCAGCAGGATAGCGGGGGGTAACGAGCAGTACTTC
TRBJ1-2	14	TRBD1	-	TRBV5-1	CASSLMTGGNGYTF	TGCGCCAGCAGCTTGATGACAGGGGGAAATGGCTACACCTTC
TRBJ1-2	15	TRBD1	-	TRBV5-1	CASSPPGQEDYGYTF	TGCGCCAGCAGTCCTCCGGGACAGGAGGACTATGGCTACACCTTC
TRBJ2-7	16	-	-	TRBV29-1	CSVAGRGRVYSYEQYF	TGCAGCGTTGCGGGCAGGGGAAGGGTATACTCCTACGAGCAGTACTTC
TRBJ1-2	14	-	-	TRBV2	CASSQVRAPYGYTF	TGTGCCAGCAGCCAAGTCAGGGCTCCCTATGGCTACACCTTC
TRBJ2-2	15	TRBD1	-	TRBV5-1	CASSLGTGSTGELFF	TGCGCCAGCAGCTTGGGGACAGGGAGCACCGGGGAGCTGTTTTTT
TRBJ1-2	14	-	-	TRBV3-1/TRBV3-2	CASRVGSANYGYTF	TGTGCCAGCAGGGTCGGCAGCGCTAACTATGGCTACACCTTC
TRBJ1-6	14	-	-	TRBV3-1/TRBV3-2	CASSQGRVNSPLHF	TGTGCCAGCAGCCAGGGCAGGGTCAATTCACCCCTCCACTTT
TRBJ2-1	15	TRBD1	-	TRBV19	CASSDRDRGTGEQFF	TGTGCCAGTAGTGATCGGGACAGGGGTACAGGTGAGCAGTTCTTC
TRBJ1-1	13	-	few	TRBV18	CASSQLKLYEAFF	TGTGCCAGCTCACAACTCAAGCTTTATGAAGCTTTCTTT
TRBJ1-2	13	-	-	TRBV7-9	CASSEQANYGYTF	TGTGCCAGCAGCGAACAAGCTAACTATGGCTACACCTTC